This T cell receptor (beta chain) was sequenced for a study of T cell repertoires in ileal Crohn's disease. At the level of the study: All patients had surgery for stricturing (61%) or penetrating (around 39%) disease. At postoperative colonoscopy, neoterminal ileum biopsies were taken as M6. Study results and caveats: Compared with non-smokers, active smokers at surgery showed more clonal expansions.

This table comes from immunoSEQ multiplex PCR, and its TCRdb copy is limited to in-frame clones, with some not included. Of 10,000 to 15,000 clones in the sample, 82% were seen once. Time point: neoterminal ileum biopsy at postoperative endoscopy, about 6 months after surgery. A word on this clone: Its antigen is not known.

CDR1 and CDR2 from the germline V gene are LGHNA and YNFKEQ. V gave up 0 bases and J gave up 5 bases, with 17 bases separating them. The CDR3 contains 16 residues. The material sequenced was ileal tissue. The sequence came from an adult with Crohn's disease. This rearrangement joins TRBV4-2 to TRBJ2-7; tentatively, D is TRBD2 (5 bases). As DNA, the CDR3 is TGTGCCAGCAGCCAAGATTTTCCGGACTCAAACCACGAGCAGTACTTC. Its translation: CASSQDFPDSNHEQYF.